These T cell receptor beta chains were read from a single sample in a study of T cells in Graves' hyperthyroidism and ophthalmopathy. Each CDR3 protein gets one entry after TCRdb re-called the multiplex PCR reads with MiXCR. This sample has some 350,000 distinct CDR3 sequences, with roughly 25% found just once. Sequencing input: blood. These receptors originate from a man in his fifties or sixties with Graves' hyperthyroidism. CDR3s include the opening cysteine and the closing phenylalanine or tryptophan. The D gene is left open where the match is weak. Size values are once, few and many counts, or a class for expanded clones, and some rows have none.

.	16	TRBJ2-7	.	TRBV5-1	TGCGCCAGCAGCACGGGGCCCCCACAGGACTCCTACGAGCAGTACTTC	CASSTGPPQDSYEQYF
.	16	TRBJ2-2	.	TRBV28	TGTGCCAGCAGTTTATCAGGGACACCCAACACCGGGGAGCTGTTTTTT	CASSLSGTPNTGELFF
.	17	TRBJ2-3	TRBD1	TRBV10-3	TGTGCCATCAGCAAAGATGGGGGACAGACTACCACAGATACGCAGTATTTT	CAISKDGGQTTTDTQYF
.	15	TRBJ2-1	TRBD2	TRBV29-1	TGCAGCGCCCCGGGTGAAGGTAGCGGGAAAGATGAGCAGTTCTTC	CSAPGEGSGKDEQFF
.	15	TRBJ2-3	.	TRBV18	TGTGCCAGCTCACCCCAACGAACTAGCACAGATACGCAGTATTTT	CASSPQRTSTDTQYF
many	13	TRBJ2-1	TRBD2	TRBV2	TGTGCCAGCACCAAGACTAGCGACAATGAGCAGTTCTTC	CASTKTSDNEQFF
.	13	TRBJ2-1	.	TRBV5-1	TGCGCCAGCAGCTTGACGGCAGGAGGACCGGAGTTCTTC	CASSLTAGGPEFF
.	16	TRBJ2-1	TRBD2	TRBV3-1	TGTGCCAGCAGCGTCGTGGGGCTAGCGGGAGGAAATGAGCAGTTCTTC	CASSVVGLAGGNEQFF
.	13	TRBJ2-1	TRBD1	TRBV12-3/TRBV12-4	TGTGCCAGCACGACAGGGGTTTACAATGAGCAGTTCTTC	CASTTGVYNEQFF
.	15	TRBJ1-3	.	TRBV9	TGTGCCAGCAGCGTATCTGGGACCTCTGGAAACACCATATATTTT	CASSVSGTSGNTIYF
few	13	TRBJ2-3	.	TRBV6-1	TGTGCCAGCAGTGAATACGAGGCAGATACGCAGTATTTT	CASSEYEADTQYF
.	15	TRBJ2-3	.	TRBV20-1	TGCAGTGCTAGGAAAGACGCGGGGAGCACAGATACGCAGTATTTT	CSARKDAGSTDTQYF
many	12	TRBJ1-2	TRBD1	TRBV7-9	TGTGCCAGCTCACGGGACAGCTATGGCTACACCTTC	CASSRDSYGYTF
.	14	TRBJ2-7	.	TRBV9	TGTGCCAGCAGCGTAGCTGACGGGGGCTACGAGCAGTACTTC	CASSVADGGYEQYF
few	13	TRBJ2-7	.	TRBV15	TGTGCCACCAGCAGCCGACAAGACTACGAGCAGTACTTC	CATSSRQDYEQYF
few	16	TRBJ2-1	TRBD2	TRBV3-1	TGTGCCAGCAGCGAATCTAGCGGGAGCGGCTTCAATGAGCAGTTCTTC	CASSESSGSGFNEQFF
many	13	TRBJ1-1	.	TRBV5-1	TGCGCCAGCAGCTTTCCCGGCAGGACTGAAGCTTTCTTT	CASSFPGRTEAFF
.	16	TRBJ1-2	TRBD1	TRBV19	TGTGCCAGTAACGCTGCTCTTTCGACAGGGAACTATGGCTACACCTTC	CASNAALSTGNYGYTF
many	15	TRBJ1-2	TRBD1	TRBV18	TGTGCCAGCTCACTCTACAGGGGGCAGTTGGATGGCTACACCTTC	CASSLYRGQLDGYTF
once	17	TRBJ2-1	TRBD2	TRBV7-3	TGTGCCAGCAGCTTACTCCCCGGACTAGCGGGAGAGAATGAGCAGTTCTTC	CASSLLPGLAGENEQFF
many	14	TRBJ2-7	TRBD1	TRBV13	TGTGCCAGCAGCTTAGGACAGGGGGTTATCGAGCAGTACTTC	CASSLGQGVIEQYF
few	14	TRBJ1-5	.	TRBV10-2	TGCGCCAGCAGTACGAGGGGTAGCAATCAGCCCCAGCATTTT	CASSTRGSNQPQHF
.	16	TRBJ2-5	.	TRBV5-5	TGTGCCAGCAGCTTGAGGGCAGGCGGGATTCAAGAGACCCAGTACTTC	CASSLRAGGIQETQYF
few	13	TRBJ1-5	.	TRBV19	TGTGCCAGTAGTATACAGGGGTACCAGCCCCAGCATTTT	CASSIQGYQPQHF